This T cell receptor beta chain was sequenced in a study of Tregs in tolerant kidney transplant recipients. Study overall: Recipients received nonmyeloablative bone marrow transplants from related graft donors, with transient mixed chimerism. Study-wide results and limits: Biological reproducibility was not directly addressed in this study. In tolerant patients, donor-specific Tregs outgrew total Tregs, suggesting antigen-driven expansion.

The data were produced by immunoSEQ multiplex PCR, yet TCRdb's version contains in-frame clones alone and is incomplete. The data include some 52,000 clones; the top ten clones carry approximately 0.81%. Germline CDR1 LNHDA, CDR2 SQIVND (reference sequence). V lost 5 bases and J lost 0, with 10 bases in between. The CDR3 runs to 15 residues. Thawed PBMCs were FACS-sorted into unstimulated CD4+CD25+CD127- regulatory T cells, CD4+CD25- non-regulatory cells, CD4 and CD8 cells. Remarks on this clone: What it recognizes is unknown. The read terminates 3 residues before the CDR3 end, so the remaining end is supplied by the germline J gene.

Sequences were derived from CD4+ T cells from blood, sampled before the transplant. The chain is built from TRBV19 and TRBJ1-4; TRBD1 might be the D (5 bases). The sequence was obtained from a human donor who received a combined kidney and bone marrow transplant. The sequenced part of the CDR3 DNA is TGTGCCAGTAGTTCAGGGTCTGCAACTAATGAAAAA. This encodes CASSSGSATNEK. The entire CDR3 reads CASSSGSATNEKLFF.